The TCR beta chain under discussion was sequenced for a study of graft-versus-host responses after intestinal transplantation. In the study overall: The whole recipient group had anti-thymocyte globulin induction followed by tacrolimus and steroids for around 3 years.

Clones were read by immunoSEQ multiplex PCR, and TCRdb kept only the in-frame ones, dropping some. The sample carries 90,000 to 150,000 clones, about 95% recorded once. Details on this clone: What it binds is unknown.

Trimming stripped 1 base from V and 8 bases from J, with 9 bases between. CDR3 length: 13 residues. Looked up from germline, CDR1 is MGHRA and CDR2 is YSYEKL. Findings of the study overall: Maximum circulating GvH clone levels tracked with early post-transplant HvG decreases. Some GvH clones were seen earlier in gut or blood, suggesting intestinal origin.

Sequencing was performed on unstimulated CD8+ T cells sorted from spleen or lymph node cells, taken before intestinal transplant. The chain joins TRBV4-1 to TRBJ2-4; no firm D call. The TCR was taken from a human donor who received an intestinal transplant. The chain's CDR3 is CASSQGSKDIQYF. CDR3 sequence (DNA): TGCGCCAGCAGCCAAGGAAGTAAGGACATTCAGTACTTC.